The 18 T cell receptor beta chains reported below all come from one sample, sequenced in a study of cytomegalovirus exposure and HLA in healthy donors. Amplification used 60 Vbeta primers and 13 Jbeta primers. Data came from immunoSEQ multiplex PCR; TCRdb stores just in-frame clones and leaves some out. The table shows about 99,000 clones, with about 9.4% occurring only once. Source material: PBMCs. All receptors come from a man aged 40-55 years in good health and CMV-seropositive.

In this sample, this clone turned up a few times. The rearrangement uses TRBV29-1 and TRBJ2-1; 9 nucleotides match TRBD1. V trimming: 7 bases; J trimming: 9 bases; junction bases outside the gene matches: 10. CDR1 and CDR2 from the germline V gene are SQVTM and ANQGSEA. CDR3 length: 13 amino acids. The CDR3 sequence: CSAGTGNILEQFF. DNA for the CDR3: TGCAGCGCAGGGACAGGGAACATCCTTGAGCAGTTCTTC.

CDR3 sequence reads: CASSLGAGLYGGQYF. The CDR3 DNA is TGTGCCAGCAGCTTAGGAGCGGGGCTTTACGGGGGCCAGTACTTC. This chain joins TRBV13 and TRBJ2-5, with 7 bases matching TRBD2. V was clipped by 0 bases and J by 10 bases; unmatched bases: 11. There are 15 residues in the CDR3. The V gene's germline CDR1 is PRHDT and CDR2 FYEKMQ (reference sequence).

This clone was counted a few times. The V call is TRBV28, the J call TRBJ1-5; the D gene is possibly TRBD1 (5 bases). Deletions cut 2 bases from V and 7 bases from J, with 15 bases between. The CDR3 runs to 15 residues. Germline V CDR1 and CDR2: MDHEN, SYDVKM. The CDR3 loop reads CASSLKGLGLQPQHF. CDR3 DNA: TGTGCCAGCAGTTTAAAGGGGTTGGGTCTCCAGCCCCAGCATTTT.

The chain has TRBV28 and TRBJ2-7; 10 nucleotides agree with TRBD2. Germline CDR1 reads MDHEN; CDR2 reads SYDVKM. This CDR3 is 20 amino acids long. The trim removed 5 bases at V and 0 bases at J, leaving 19 bases unmatched. Here the CDR3 DNA reads TGTGCCAGCAGTCTTCCCCCTAGCGGGAGCCCTAATAGGAGCTCCTACGAGCAGTACTTC. Its protein product is CASSLPPSGSPNRSSYEQYF.

The V gene is TRBV7-9, the J gene TRBJ2-7; D is possibly TRBD2 (5 bases). Germline CDR1 reads SEHNR; CDR2 reads FQNEAQ (reference sequence). The CDR3 spans 12 residues. V lost 6 bases and J lost 6, with 12 bases in between. CDR3 loop: CASRWLGVEQYF. For the CDR3, the DNA is TGTGCCAGCAGATGGCTCGGGGTCGAGCAGTACTTC.

This clone appeared a few times. V and J are TRBV15 and TRBJ2-5; TRBD1 matches at 12 bases. After removal of 1 base from V and 6 bases from J, the junction contained 6 bases not matched to a gene. Germline CDR1 and CDR2: LNHNV and YYDKDF (reference sequence). This CDR3 is built from 16 residues. This CDR3 reads CATSRVGGQGAKTQYF. CDR3 in DNA: TGTGCCACCAGCAGAGTCGGGGGACAGGGGGCGAAGACCCAGTACTTC. Combining the CDR3 with reference TRBV15 and TRBJ2-5 gives the whole variable domain DAMVIQNPRYQVTQFGKPVTLSCSQTLNHNVMYWYQQKSSQAPKLLFHYYDKDFNNEADTPDNFQSRRPNTSFCFLDIRSPGLGDTAMYLCATSRVGGQGAKTQYFGPGTRLLVL.

The chain recombines TRBV20-1 with TRBJ2-5; D is undetermined. The J call is in doubt because the DNA end fits TRBJ2-7 better. CDR1 and CDR2 (germline): DFQATT, SNEGSKA (reference sequence). This CDR3 is 10 amino acids long. The DNA of the CDR3 is TGCAGTGCTAGTAGTTACGAGCAGTACTTC. It codes for CSASSYEQYF.

The chain employs TRBV10-1 and TRBJ2-7, with unresolved D. V shed 1 base and J shed 1 base, with 5 bases lying between them. CDR1 and CDR2 (germline): WNHNN, SYGVQD (reference sequence). The CDR3 covers 13 residues. The CDR3 bases are TGCGCCAGCAGTGAGTTGCAGTCCTACGAGCAGTACTTC. Its protein product is CASSELQSYEQYF.

V is TRBV7-8 and J is TRBJ2-1; 7 positions agree with TRBD1. The J segment lost 13 bases and the V segment lost 3 bases, leaving 3 bases of the junction unmatched. The CDR3 totals 11 residues. Germline V gives CDR1 SGHVS, CDR2 FQNEAQ. The CDR3 is CASSFRDSQFF. Here the CDR3 DNA reads TGTGCCAGCAGCTTCCGGGACAGTCAGTTCTTC.

The chain couples TRBV6-1 to TRBJ2-6, with D tentatively TRBD1 (5 bases). The CDR3 runs to 15 residues. Trimming removed 6 bases at V and 2 bases at J, with 11 bases between. Germline-derived CDR1 and CDR2 are MNHNS and SASEGT. Here the CDR3 DNA reads TGTGCCAGCAGACCAGGGAAGGCTGGGGCCAACGTCCTGACTTTC. This sequence encodes CASRPGKAGANVLTF.

This chain uses TRBV6-1 with TRBJ1-5; 7 nucleotides match TRBD1. Losses at the gene ends were 2 bases for V and 2 bases for J; bases not matched to a gene: 9. The CDR3 is 17 residues long. Germline V gene sequence: CDR1 MNHNS, CDR2 SASEGT. The CDR3 here is CASSERRQGMGNQPQHF. Written as DNA, the CDR3 is TGTGCCAGCAGTGAAAGGCGACAGGGAATGGGCAATCAGCCCCAGCATTTT.

The chain has TRBV4-1 and TRBJ2-2, with TRBD1 identical over 9 bases. This CDR3 spans 14 amino acids. Germline lookup yields CDR1 MGHRA and CDR2 YSYEKL. Germline trimming cut 7 bases from V and 1 base from J; bases unmatched to any gene: 1. The CDR3 DNA reads as TGCGCCAGCACGGGACAGGGGAACACCGGGGAGCTGTTTTTT. Its translation: CASTGQGNTGELFF.

This clone was seen more than once but under ten times. The chain employs TRBV9 and TRBJ1-5; tentatively, D is TRBD1 (5 bases). CDR1 SGDLS and CDR2 YYNGEE come from the germline V gene. Trimming left V 3 bases short and J 1 base short, with 8 bases between. The CDR3 spans 14 residues. DNA for the CDR3: TGTGCCAGCAGCGGGAGGGACAGCAATCAGCCCCAGCATTTT. It yields the protein CASSGRDSNQPQHF.

This clone has more than one count but fewer than ten. V usage is TRBV4-1 and J usage is TRBJ2-7; 8 positions match TRBD2. The V and J ends lost 4 bases and 1 base, in that order; junction bases with no gene match: 6. The V gene's germline CDR1 is MGHRA and CDR2 YSYEKL. The CDR3 length is 15 residues. The CDR3 DNA follows: TGCGCCAGCAGCCCTGGTAGCGGGATGTCCTACGAGCAGTACTTC. It is translated as CASSPGSGMSYEQYF.

This chain connects TRBV5-4 to TRBJ2-2; possibly TRBD2 for D (5 bases). Germline V gene sequence: CDR1 SGHNT, CDR2 YYREEE (reference sequence). The CDR3 totals 13 residues. With 5 bases removed from V and 5 bases from J, the gap between germline ends came to 10 bases. This CDR3 is CASREVGTGELFF. CDR3 DNA sequence: TGTGCCAGCAGGGAGGTGGGGACCGGGGAGCTGTTTTTT. Full variable domain (outside the CDR3, taken from reference TRBV5-4 and TRBJ2-2): ETGVTQSPTHLIKTRGQQVTLRCSSQSGHNTVSWYQQALGQGPQFIFQYYREEENGRGNFPPRFSGLQFPNYSSELNVNALELDDSALYLCASREVGTGELFFGEGSRLTVL.

On this clone itself: In the same sample, other DNA sequences code for this CDR3. The chain links TRBV7-3 to TRBJ1-1, with 9 nucleotides matching TRBD1. After removal of 2 bases from V and 1 base from J, the junction contained 2 bases not matched to a gene. The CDR3 runs 15 residues. Per the germline V gene, CDR1 is SGHTA and CDR2 is FQGTGA. Here the CDR3 DNA reads TGTGCCAGCAGCTTACTGGGACAGGGGAACACTGAAGCTTTCTTT. Translated, it gives CASSLLGQGNTEAFF.

The chain employs TRBV9 and TRBJ2-1; TRBD2 is a possible D gene (5 bases). The CDR3 is made up of 15 amino acids. The V end was cut by 4 bases, the J end by 9 bases, with 20 bases between. The germline gives CDR1 SGDLS, CDR2 YYNGEE. CDR3 bases: TGTGCCAGCAGCCCAAACACGGGGTTAATGGGTGAGCAGTTCTTC. It codes for CASSPNTGLMGEQFF.

The sample holds a few counts of this clone. The rearrangement links TRBV15 to TRBJ2-3, with D perhaps TRBD2 (7 bases). This CDR3 region has 15 residues. V lost 1 base and J 8 bases, leaving 16 bases between the germline ends. In germline, CDR1 is LNHNV, CDR2 YYDKDF (reference sequence). CDR3 amino acids: CATSRVAGEGGTQYF. The CDR3 DNA follows: TGTGCCACCAGCAGAGTGGCAGGGGAGGGAGGTACGCAGTATTTT.